This is a list of T cell receptor beta chains from one sample in a study of radiation and T cells in renal cell carcinoma. The assay was immunoSEQ multiplex PCR, and TCRdb's table has in-frame clones only and misses some. The sample yields 100,000 to 150,000 clones, around 83% seen once. Sequencing was performed on blood, taken from a patient whose treatment included radiotherapy and nephrectomy. These receptors were collected from a woman aged 55-70 years with renal cell carcinoma. CDR3s include the opening cysteine and the closing phenylalanine or tryptophan. Fields, in order: clone size, D gene, V gene, J gene, CDR3 length, CDR3 DNA, CDR3 protein. A D gene is named only where the DNA matches it firmly. Clone size is stated in some rows and not others, as once, few, many or a class when expanded.

-	-	TRBV27	TRBJ1-3	17	TGTGCCAGCAGTTTATCAGGGACGCTTCTCTCTGGAAACACCATATATTTT	CASSLSGTLLSGNTIYF
once	TRBD2	TRBV4-3	TRBJ2-1	14	TGCGCCAGCAGCGGACTAGCGGGAGCGATTGAGCAGTTCTTC	CASSGLAGAIEQFF
once	-	TRBV7-2	TRBJ2-3	11	TGTGCCAGCAGCCGGTCGGATACGCAGTATTTT	CASSRSDTQYF
-	-	TRBV19	TRBJ2-5	13	TGTGCCAGTAGTAGACAGGTCGGAGAGACCCAGTACTTC	CASSRQVGETQYF
-	-	TRBV7-9	TRBJ2-5	13	TGTGCCAGCAGTTCTGACAGGCAAGGGACCCAGTACTTC	CASSSDRQGTQYF
-	-	TRBV2	TRBJ1-1	20	TGTGCCAGCAGTGATTCCTATGGGGGGTTAGGGGGAAGGTTAGTCACTGAAGCTTTCTTT	CASSDSYGGLGGRLVTEAFF
once	TRBD2	TRBV27	TRBJ2-1	16	TGTGCCAGCAGTTTCGTCATAGCGGGAGGGACGAATGAGCAGTTCTTC	CASSFVIAGGTNEQFF
-	TRBD1	TRBV18	TRBJ2-3	14	TGTGCCAGCAAGGGGCAGGGGGAAACAGATACGCAGTATTTT	CASKGQGETDTQYF
-	TRBD1	TRBV6-6	TRBJ1-1	14	TGTGCCAGCAGTTACGGGACAGGGGTCGCTGAAGCTTTCTTT	CASSYGTGVAEAFF
-	TRBD1	TRBV6-5	TRBJ2-2	16	TGTGCCAGCAGTTACTCGACAGGGCCCGACGCCGGGGAGCTGTTTTTT	CASSYSTGPDAGELFF
-	TRBD1	TRBV28	TRBJ2-1	16	TGTGCCAGCAGTTCCCCCGGGACAGGGGGCTTTAATGAGCAGTTCTTC	CASSSPGTGGFNEQFF
-	-	TRBV4-3	TRBJ2-2	16	TGCGCCAGCAGCCCTCAGATGGGGAGGAACACCGGGGAGCTGTTTTTT	CASSPQMGRNTGELFF
-	TRBD1	TRBV28	TRBJ2-7	13	TGTGCCAGCAGTTCCCCACAGGGGTACGAGCAGTACTTC	CASSSPQGYEQYF
few	-	TRBV7-2	TRBJ1-2	13	TGTGCCAGCAGCTATTCGTTAGCGGGCGGCTACACCTTC	CASSYSLAGGYTF
-	-	TRBV6-5	TRBJ1-2	14	TGTGCCAGCAGTTACAGGGATAACGTCTATGGCTACACCTTC	CASSYRDNVYGYTF
-	-	TRBV9	TRBJ2-7	14	TGTGCCAGCAGCGTAGGAAGGGGCGGCTACGAGCAGTACTTC	CASSVGRGGYEQYF
-	-	TRBV6-6	TRBJ1-5	12	TGTGCCAGCAGTAGTACTATCACGCCCCAGCATTTT	CASSSTITPQHF
-	-	TRBV9	TRBJ1-1	15	TGTGCCAGCAGCCCCTCGGGCCTTTGGGGCACTGAAGCTTTCTTT	CASSPSGLWGTEAFF
-	-	TRBV11-3	TRBJ1-6	15	TGTGCCAGCAGCTTAGATGCCAGTAATAATTCACCCCTCCACTTT	CASSLDASNNSPLHF
few	TRBD2	TRBV5-6	TRBJ2-3	16	TGTGCCAGCAGCTCGTATGGCGGGGGGCCCACAGATACGCAGTATTTT	CASSSYGGGPTDTQYF
-	TRBD1	TRBV5-4	TRBJ2-7	15	TGTGCCAGCAGCTTAGGGACAGGGGCAGTGTACGAGCAGTACTTC	CASSLGTGAVYEQYF
-	-	TRBV7-3	TRBJ2-4	15	TGTGCCAGCAGCTTAGGCCACGGAGGCAAAAACATTCAGTACTTC	CASSLGHGGKNIQYF
-	-	TRBV6-5	TRBJ2-4	15	TGTGCCAGCAGTCCGCTTGCGGGGGCCAAAAACATTCAGTACTTC	CASSPLAGAKNIQYF
-	-	TRBV20-1	TRBJ2-1	10	TGCAGTGCTAGTTTGAATGAGCAGTTCTTC	CSASLNEQFF
-	-	TRBV19	TRBJ2-7	13	TGTGCCAGTAGTTGGGAAGGAACCTACGAGCAGTACTTC	CASSWEGTYEQYF
-	-	TRBV29-1	TRBJ2-1	14	TGCAGCGTTGATGAGGACCCCCGCTACAATGAGCAGTTCTTC	CSVDEDPRYNEQFF
-	-	TRBV19	TRBJ1-1	14	TGTGCCAGTAGTATAGAAAATAGGAACACTGAAGCTTTCTTT	CASSIENRNTEAFF
few	TRBD1	TRBV5-6	TRBJ2-7	16	TGTGCCAGCAGCTTGGGGGGGACAGGAAGCTCCTACGAGCAGTACTTC	CASSLGGTGSSYEQYF
once	-	TRBV5-5	TRBJ2-7	13	TGTGCCAGCAGCTTGAGACAGTCCTACGAGCAGTACTTC	CASSLRQSYEQYF